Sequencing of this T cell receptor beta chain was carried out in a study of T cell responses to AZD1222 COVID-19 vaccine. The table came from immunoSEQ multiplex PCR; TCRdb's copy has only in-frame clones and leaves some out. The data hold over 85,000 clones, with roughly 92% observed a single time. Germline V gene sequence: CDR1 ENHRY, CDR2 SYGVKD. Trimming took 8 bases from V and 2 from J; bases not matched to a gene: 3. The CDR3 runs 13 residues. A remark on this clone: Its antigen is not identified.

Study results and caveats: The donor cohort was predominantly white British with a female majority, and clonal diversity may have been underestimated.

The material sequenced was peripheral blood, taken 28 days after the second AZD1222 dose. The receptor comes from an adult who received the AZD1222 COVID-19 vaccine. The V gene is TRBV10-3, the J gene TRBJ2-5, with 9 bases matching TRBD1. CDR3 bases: TGTGCCATCGGCGGACAGGGGCAAGAGACCCAGTACTTC. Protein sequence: CAIGGQGQETQYF.